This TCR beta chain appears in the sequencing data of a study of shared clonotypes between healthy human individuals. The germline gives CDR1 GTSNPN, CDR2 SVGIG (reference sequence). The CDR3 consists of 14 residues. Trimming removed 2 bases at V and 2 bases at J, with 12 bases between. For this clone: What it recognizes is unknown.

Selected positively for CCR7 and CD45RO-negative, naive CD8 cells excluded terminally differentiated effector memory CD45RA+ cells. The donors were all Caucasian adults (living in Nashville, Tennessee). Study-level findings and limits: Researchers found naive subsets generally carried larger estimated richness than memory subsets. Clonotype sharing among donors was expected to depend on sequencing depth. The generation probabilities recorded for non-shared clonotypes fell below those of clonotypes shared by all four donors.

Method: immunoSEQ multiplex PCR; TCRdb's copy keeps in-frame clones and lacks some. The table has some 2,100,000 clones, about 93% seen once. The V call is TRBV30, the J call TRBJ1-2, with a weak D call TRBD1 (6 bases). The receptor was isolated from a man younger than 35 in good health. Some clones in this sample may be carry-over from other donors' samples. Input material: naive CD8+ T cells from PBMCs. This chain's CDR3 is CAWSMGRGNYGYTF. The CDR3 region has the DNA TGTGCCTGGAGTATGGGCAGGGGCAACTATGGCTACACCTTC.